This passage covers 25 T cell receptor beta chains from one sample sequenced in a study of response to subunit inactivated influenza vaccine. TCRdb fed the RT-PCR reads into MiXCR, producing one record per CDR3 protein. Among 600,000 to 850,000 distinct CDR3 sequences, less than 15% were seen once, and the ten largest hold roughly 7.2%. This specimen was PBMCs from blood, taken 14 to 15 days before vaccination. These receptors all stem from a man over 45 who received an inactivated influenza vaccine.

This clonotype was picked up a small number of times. The CDR3 nucleotides are TGTGCCAGCAGCCAAGTTTTCTCGGATTTTAATTCACCCCTCCACTTT. As protein: CASSQVFSDFNSPLHF. This rearrangement joins TRBV3-1 to TRBJ1-6; D remains ambiguous. Germline loops: CDR1 LGHDT, CDR2 YNNKEL (reference sequence). CDR3 length: 16 residues. Trimming removed 1 base at V and 6 bases at J, with 13 bases between.

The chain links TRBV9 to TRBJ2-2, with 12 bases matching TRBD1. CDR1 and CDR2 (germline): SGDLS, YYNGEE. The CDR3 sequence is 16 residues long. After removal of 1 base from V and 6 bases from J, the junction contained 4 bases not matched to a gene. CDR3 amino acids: CASSVLGTGGSGELFF. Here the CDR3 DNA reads TGTGCCAGCAGCGTACTCGGGACAGGGGGCTCCGGGGAGCTGTTTTTT.

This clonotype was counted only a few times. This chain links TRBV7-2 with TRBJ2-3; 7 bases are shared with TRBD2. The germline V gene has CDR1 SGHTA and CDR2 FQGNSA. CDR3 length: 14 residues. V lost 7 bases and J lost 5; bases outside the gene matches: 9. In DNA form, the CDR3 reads TGTGCCAGCACCGCGCGGGAGAGGAGAGATACGCAGTATTTT. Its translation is CASTARERRDTQYF.

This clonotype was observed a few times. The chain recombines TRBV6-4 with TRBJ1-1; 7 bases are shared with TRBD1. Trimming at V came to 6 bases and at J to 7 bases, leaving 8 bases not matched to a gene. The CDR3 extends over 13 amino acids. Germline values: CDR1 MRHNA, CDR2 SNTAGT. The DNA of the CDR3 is TGTGCCAGCAGCCGACAGGGTTTAAGTGAAGCTTTCTTT. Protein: CASSRQGLSEAFF.

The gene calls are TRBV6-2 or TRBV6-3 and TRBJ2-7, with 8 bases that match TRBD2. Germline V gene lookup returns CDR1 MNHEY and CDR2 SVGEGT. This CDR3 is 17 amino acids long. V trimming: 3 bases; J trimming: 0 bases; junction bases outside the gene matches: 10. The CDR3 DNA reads TGTGCCAGCAGTTATATAGTGGCGGGAGGATTCTCCTACGAGCAGTACTTC. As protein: CASSYIVAGGFSYEQYF.

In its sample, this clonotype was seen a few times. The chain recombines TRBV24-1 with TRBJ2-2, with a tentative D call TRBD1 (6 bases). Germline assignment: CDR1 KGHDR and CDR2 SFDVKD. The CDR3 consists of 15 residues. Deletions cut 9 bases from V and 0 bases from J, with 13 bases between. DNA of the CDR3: TGTGCCACCCGGGACACTATCGCGAACACCGGGGAGCTGTTTTTT. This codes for CATRDTIANTGELFF.

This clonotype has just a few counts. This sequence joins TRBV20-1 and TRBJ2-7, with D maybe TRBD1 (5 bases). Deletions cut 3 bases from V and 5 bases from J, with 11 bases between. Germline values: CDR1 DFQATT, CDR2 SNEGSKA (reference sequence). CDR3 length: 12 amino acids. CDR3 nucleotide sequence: TGCAGTGCTAGGAGGCAGGGCCACGAGCAGTACTTC. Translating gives CSARRQGHEQYF.

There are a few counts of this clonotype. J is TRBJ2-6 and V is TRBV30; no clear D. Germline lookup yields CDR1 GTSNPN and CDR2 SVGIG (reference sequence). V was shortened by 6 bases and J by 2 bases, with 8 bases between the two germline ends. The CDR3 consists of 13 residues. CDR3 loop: CACQNTGANVLTF. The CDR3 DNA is TGTGCCTGCCAAAACACTGGGGCCAACGTCCTGACTTTC.

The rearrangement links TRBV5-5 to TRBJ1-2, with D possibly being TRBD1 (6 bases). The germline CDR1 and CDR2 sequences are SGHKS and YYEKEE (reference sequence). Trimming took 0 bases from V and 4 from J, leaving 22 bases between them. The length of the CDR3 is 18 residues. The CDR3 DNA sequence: TGTGCCAGCAGCTTGGGCTTAATTGGGGCAGGGGCCGTCTATGGCTACACCTTC. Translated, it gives CASSLGLIGAGAVYGYTF.

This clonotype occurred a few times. The CDR3 sequence is CASSQAQGGYNEQFF. The CDR3 DNA sequence: TGTGCCAGCAGCCAAGCACAGGGTGGCTACAATGAGCAGTTCTTC. The chain links TRBV4-2 to TRBJ2-1; tentatively, D is TRBD1 (6 bases). V lost 1 base and J 3 bases, leaving 10 bases between the germline ends. This CDR3 comprises 15 residues. Germline assignment: CDR1 LGHNA and CDR2 YNFKEQ.

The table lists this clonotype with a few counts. The CDR3 bases are TGCAGCGTTGATGTCGGGACAGACACAGATACGCAGTATTTT. Amino acid sequence: CSVDVGTDTDTQYF. This chain joins TRBV29-1 and TRBJ2-3, with 7 bases identical to TRBD1. V shed 3 bases, J shed 2 bases, and the junction held 5 bases outside the gene matches. The germline V gene has CDR1 SQVTM and CDR2 ANQGSEA. There are 14 residues in the CDR3.

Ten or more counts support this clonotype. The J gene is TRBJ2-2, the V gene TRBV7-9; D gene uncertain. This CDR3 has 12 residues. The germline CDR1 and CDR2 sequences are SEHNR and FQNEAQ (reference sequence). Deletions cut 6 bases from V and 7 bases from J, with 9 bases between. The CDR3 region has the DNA TGTGCCAGCAGAAGACGGAGCGGGGAGCTGTTTTTT. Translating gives CASRRRSGELFF. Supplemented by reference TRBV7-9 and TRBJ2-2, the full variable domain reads DTGVSQNPRHKITKRGQNVTFRCDPISEHNRLYWYRQTLGQGPEFLTYFQNEAQLEKSRLLSDRFSAERPKGSFSTLEIQRTEQGDSAMYLCASRRRSGELFFGEGSRLTVL.

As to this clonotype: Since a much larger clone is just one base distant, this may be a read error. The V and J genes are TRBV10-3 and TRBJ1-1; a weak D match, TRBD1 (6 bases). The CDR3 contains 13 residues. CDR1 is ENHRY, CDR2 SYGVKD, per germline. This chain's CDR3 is CAVRGHLNTEAFF. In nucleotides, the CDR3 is TGTGCCGTCAGGGGACATCTGAACACTGAAGCTTTCTTT.

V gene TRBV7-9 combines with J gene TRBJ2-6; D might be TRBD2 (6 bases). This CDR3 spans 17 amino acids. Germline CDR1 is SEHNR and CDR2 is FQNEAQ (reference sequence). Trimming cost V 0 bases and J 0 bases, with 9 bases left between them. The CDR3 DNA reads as TGTGCCAGCAGCTTAGCGGGGAGGATCTCTGGGGCCAACGTCCTGACTTTC. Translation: CASSLAGRISGANVLTF.

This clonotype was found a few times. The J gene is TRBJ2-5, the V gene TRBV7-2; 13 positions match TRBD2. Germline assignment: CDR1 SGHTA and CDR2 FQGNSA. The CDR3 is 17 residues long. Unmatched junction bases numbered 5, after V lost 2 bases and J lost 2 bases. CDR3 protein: CASSLKLAGGSQETQYF. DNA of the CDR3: TGTGCCAGCAGCTTAAAACTAGCGGGGGGGTCTCAAGAGACCCAGTACTTC. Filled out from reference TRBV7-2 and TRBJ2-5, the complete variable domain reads GAGVSQSPSNKVTEKGKDVELRCDPISGHTALYWYRQSLGQGLEFLIYFQGNSAPDKSGLPSDRFSAERTGGSVSTLTIQRTQQEDSAVYLCASSLKLAGGSQETQYFGPGTRLLVL.

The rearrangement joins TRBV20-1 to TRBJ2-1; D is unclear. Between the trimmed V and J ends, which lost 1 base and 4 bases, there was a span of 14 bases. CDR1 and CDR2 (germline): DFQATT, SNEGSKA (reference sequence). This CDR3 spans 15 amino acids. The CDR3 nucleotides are TGCAGTGCTAGAGGCTTAGCCAAATCTTACAATGAGCAGTTCTTC. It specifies CSARGLAKSYNEQFF.

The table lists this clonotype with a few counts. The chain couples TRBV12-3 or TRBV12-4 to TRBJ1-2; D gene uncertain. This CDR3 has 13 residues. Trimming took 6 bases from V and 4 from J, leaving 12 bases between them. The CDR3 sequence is CASSRSPIYGYTF. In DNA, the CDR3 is TGTGCCAGCAGCCGATCCCCCATCTATGGCTACACCTTC.

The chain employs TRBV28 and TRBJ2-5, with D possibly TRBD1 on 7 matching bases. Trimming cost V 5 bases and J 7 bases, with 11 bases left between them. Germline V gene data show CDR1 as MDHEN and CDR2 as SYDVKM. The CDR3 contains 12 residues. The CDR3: CASSTGEATQYF. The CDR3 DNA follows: TGTGCCAGCAGTACAGGGGAGGCGACCCAGTACTTC. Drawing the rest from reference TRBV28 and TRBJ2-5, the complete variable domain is DVKVTQSSRYLVKRTGEKVFLECVQDMDHENMFWYRQDPGLGLRLIYFSYDVKMKEKGDIPEGYSVSREKKERFSLILESASTNQTSMYLCASSTGEATQYFGPGTRLLVL.

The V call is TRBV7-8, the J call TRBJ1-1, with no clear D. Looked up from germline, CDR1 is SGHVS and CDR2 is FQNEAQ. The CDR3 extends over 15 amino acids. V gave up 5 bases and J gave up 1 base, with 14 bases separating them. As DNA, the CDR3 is TGTGCCAGCAGCCGCGGGGTCAGGAAGAACACTGAAGCTTTCTTT. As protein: CASSRGVRKNTEAFF.

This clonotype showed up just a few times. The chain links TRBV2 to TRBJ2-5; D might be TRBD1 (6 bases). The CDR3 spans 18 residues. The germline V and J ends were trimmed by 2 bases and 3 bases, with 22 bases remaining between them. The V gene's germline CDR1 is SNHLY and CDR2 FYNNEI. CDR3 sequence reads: CASSELGFTGREEETQYF. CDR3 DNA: TGTGCCAGCAGTGAATTGGGGTTTACAGGGAGAGAAGAAGAGACCCAGTACTTC.

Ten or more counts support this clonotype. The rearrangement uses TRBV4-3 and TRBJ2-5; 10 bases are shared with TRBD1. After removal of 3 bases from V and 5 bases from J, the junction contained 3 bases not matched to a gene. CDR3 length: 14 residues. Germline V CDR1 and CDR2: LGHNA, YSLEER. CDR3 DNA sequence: TGCGCCAGCAGCCAGACAGGGGGCGCGGAGACCCAGTACTTC. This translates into CASSQTGGAETQYF.

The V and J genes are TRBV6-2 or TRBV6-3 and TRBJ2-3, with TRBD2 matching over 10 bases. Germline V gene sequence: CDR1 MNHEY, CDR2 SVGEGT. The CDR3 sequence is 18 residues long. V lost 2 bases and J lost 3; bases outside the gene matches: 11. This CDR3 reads CASSYPPWTSGPTDTQYF. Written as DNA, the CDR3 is TGTGCCAGCAGTTACCCTCCATGGACTAGCGGCCCGACAGATACGCAGTATTTT.

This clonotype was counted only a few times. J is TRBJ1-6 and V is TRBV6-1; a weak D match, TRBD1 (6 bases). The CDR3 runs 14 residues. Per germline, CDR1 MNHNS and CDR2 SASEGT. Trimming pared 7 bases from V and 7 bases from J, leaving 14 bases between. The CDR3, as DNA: TGTGCCAGCACCGAGGCAGGGGCAAATTCACCCCTCCACTTT. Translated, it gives CASTEAGANSPLHF.

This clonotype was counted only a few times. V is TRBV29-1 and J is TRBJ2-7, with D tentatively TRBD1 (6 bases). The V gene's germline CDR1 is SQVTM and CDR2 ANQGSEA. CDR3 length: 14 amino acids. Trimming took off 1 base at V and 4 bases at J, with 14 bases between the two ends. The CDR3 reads CSVEVTGRRYEQYF. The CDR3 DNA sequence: TGCAGCGTTGAAGTGACAGGACGACGGTACGAGCAGTACTTC.

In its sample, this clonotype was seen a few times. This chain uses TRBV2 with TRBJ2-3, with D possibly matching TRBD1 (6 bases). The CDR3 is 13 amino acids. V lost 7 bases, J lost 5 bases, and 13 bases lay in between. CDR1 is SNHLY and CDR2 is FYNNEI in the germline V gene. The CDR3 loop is CASIGTPGDTQYF. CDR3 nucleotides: TGTGCCAGCATCGGGACACCGGGAGATACGCAGTATTTT.